Below are 7 T cell receptor beta chains sequenced from a single sample in a study of T cell responses to AZD1222 COVID-19 vaccine. Generated by immunoSEQ multiplex PCR, the TCRdb table keeps only in-frame clones and is missing some. The data hold roughly 100,000 clones, with around 76% observed a single time. The sample in question was peripheral blood, obtained on day 0 of AZD1222 vaccination. The source is an adult in good health.

V gene TRBV2 combines with J gene TRBJ1-2; 7 bases align to TRBD1. Germline V gene lookup returns CDR1 SNHLY and CDR2 FYNNEI. The CDR3 is 14 residues long. V shed 6 bases and J 4 bases; nucleotides not matched to a gene: 8. The CDR3 reads CASRAQGNGYGYTF. The DNA for the CDR3 is TGTGCCAGCAGGGCACAGGGGAACGGCTATGGCTACACCTTC. Together with reference TRBV2 and TRBJ1-2, the CDR3 gives the full variable domain: EPEVTQTPSHQVTQMGQEVILRCVPISNHLYFYWYRQILGQKVEFLVSFYNNEISEKSEIFDDQFSVERPDGSNFTLKIRSTKLEDSAMYFCASRAQGNGYGYTFGSGTRLTVV.

This clone showed up just once. The V and J genes are TRBV14 and TRBJ1-1; D call uncertain. Trimming removed 2 bases at V and 9 bases at J, with 10 bases between. The germline V gene has CDR1 SGHDN and CDR2 FVKESK. The CDR3 sequence is 12 residues long. The DNA of the CDR3 is TGTGCCAGCAGCCAATTCAGGTATCAAGCTTTCTTT. It encodes CASSQFRYQAFF.

J is TRBJ1-1 and V is TRBV19; perhaps TRBD1 as D (5 bases). CDR3 length: 11 residues. With 6 bases removed from V and 9 bases from J, the gap between germline ends came to 11 bases. The germline V gene encodes CDR1 LNHDA and CDR2 SQIVND (reference sequence). CDR3 bases: TGTGCCAGTAGCACGAAGGGGAAAGCTTTCTTT. This translates into CASSTKGKAFF.

This rearrangement joins TRBV18 to TRBJ1-1, with no clear D. The germline V gene encodes CDR1 KGHSH and CDR2 LQKENI. The V end was cut by 3 bases, the J end by 4 bases, with 12 bases between. This CDR3 comprises 14 residues. In DNA form, the CDR3 reads TGTGCCAGCTCACCGTCGTTCGGTCTCACTGAAGCTTTCTTT. It translates to CASSPSFGLTEAFF.

The chain has TRBV18 and TRBJ1-5, with 7 bases lining up with TRBD1. This CDR3 comprises 14 residues. V was pared by 3 bases and J by 3 bases, with 2 bases of the junction left unmatched. CDR1 and CDR2 (germline): KGHSH, LQKENI. In DNA form, the CDR3 reads TGTGCCAGCTCACCGACAGGGATCAATCAGCCCCAGCATTTT. Its protein product is CASSPTGINQPQHF.

The chain recombines TRBV2 with TRBJ1-2; possibly TRBD1 for D (5 bases). The CDR3 totals 18 residues. Germline lookup yields CDR1 SNHLY and CDR2 FYNNEI. Deletions cut 4 bases from V and 5 bases from J, with 26 bases between. CDR3 nucleotide sequence: TGTGCCAGCAGTGGAGATACTGAACCGGGACGGGGTATATATGGCTACACCTTC. It translates to CASSGDTEPGRGIYGYTF.

This chain uses TRBV7-2 with TRBJ2-7; 12 bases fit TRBD2. The CDR3 is 15 residues long. Germline V gene sequence: CDR1 SGHTA, CDR2 FQGNSA. V lost 6 bases and J lost 5; bases outside the gene matches: 8. CDR3 DNA: TGTGCCAGCAGTCCTAGCGGGGGGGCGAGCCACGAGCAGTACTTC. Residues: CASSPSGGASHEQYF.